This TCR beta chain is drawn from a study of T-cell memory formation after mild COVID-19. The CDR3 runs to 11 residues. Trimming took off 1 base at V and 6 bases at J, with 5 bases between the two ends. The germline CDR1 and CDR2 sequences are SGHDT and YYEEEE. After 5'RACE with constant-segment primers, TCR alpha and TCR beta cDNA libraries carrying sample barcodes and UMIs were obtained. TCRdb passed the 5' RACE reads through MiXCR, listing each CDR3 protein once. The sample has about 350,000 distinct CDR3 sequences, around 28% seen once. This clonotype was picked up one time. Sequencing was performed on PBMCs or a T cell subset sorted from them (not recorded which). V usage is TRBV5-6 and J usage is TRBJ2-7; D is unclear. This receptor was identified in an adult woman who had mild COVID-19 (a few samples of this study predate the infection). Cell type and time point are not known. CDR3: CASSLTGEQYF. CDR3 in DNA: TGTGCCAGCAGCTTGACGGGCGAGCAGTACTTC.